These 12 T cell receptor beta chains originate from one sample sequenced in a study of identifying expanded T cells in peripheral blood. Profiling relied on immunoSEQ multiplex PCR, and the TCRdb table lists in-frame clones only, not all of them. The data show about 100,000 clones, 80% to 90% seen once. Sequenced: blood. These receptors all stem from a person aged 18-70 years in good health.

J is TRBJ1-1 and V is TRBV11-1; no reliable D call. The V gene's germline CDR1 is SGHAT and CDR2 FQDESV (reference sequence). V dropped 3 bases and J dropped 1 base, with 15 bases sitting between them. The CDR3 covers 16 residues. The CDR3 here is CASSFGGGQPNTEAFF. CDR3 in DNA: TGTGCCAGCAGCTTTGGAGGCGGTCAGCCGAACACTGAAGCTTTCTTT.

This sequence joins TRBV15 and TRBJ2-1; TRBD2 matches at 10 bases. With V trimmed by 2 bases and J by 5 bases, 3 bases remained unmatched. There are 15 residues in the CDR3. Per germline, CDR1 LNHNV and CDR2 YYDKDF (reference sequence). Here the CDR3 DNA reads TGTGCCACCAGCAGAAGCGGGGGGGTTGACAATGAGCAGTTCTTC. Encoded protein: CATSRSGGVDNEQFF.

This chain joins TRBV5-1 and TRBJ1-2; TRBD1 agrees at 10 bases. This CDR3 comprises 16 residues. CDR1 and CDR2 from the germline V gene are SGHRS and YFSETQ. V was clipped by 0 bases and J by 5 bases; unmatched bases: 7. DNA of the CDR3: TGCGCCAGCAGCTTGGCCGGGACAGGGGATGTATATGGCTACACCTTC. Its protein product is CASSLAGTGDVYGYTF.

The V and J genes are TRBV10-2 and TRBJ2-2, with 10 bases identical to TRBD1. CDR1 is WSHSY, CDR2 SAAADI, per germline. J was trimmed by 3 bases and V by 9 bases; bases with no gene match: 10. The CDR3 extends over 16 amino acids. The CDR3 DNA reads as TGCGCCAGTTCTAAGCCGGGACAGGGGTACACCGGGGAGCTGTTTTTT. Translated: CASSKPGQGYTGELFF.

This clone has more than one count but fewer than ten. This sequence joins TRBV6-1 and TRBJ2-3; 8 bases agree with TRBD2. V shed 4 bases, J shed 0 bases, and the junction held 0 bases outside the gene matches. CDR1 and CDR2 (germline): MNHNS, SASEGT. The CDR3 is 14 residues long. The CDR3 DNA follows: TGTGCCAGCAGTGCTAGCGGGAGCACAGATACGCAGTATTTT. Protein sequence: CASSASGSTDTQYF.

This chain joins TRBV19 and TRBJ1-2; D unclear. V shed 6 bases and J shed 4 bases, with 12 bases lying between them. Germline V CDR1 and CDR2: LNHDA, SQIVND (reference sequence). This CDR3 is 13 amino acids long. The CDR3 loop is CASSDHVIYGYTF. The CDR3 DNA sequence: TGTGCCAGTAGCGATCATGTAATCTATGGCTACACCTTC.

The chain has TRBV7-3 and TRBJ2-2, with unresolved D. V lost 4 bases and J lost 4, with 4 bases in between. Germline V CDR1 and CDR2: SGHTA, FQGTGA. The CDR3 spans 12 residues. The CDR3 is CASSWSTGELFF. The CDR3 nucleotides are TGTGCCAGCAGCTGGAGCACCGGGGAGCTGTTTTTT.

This sequence joins TRBV15 and TRBJ2-1, with 9 bases aligning to TRBD1. This CDR3 contains 15 residues. J lost 9 bases, V lost 8 bases, and 14 bases had no gene match. Germline V gene sequence: CDR1 LNHNV, CDR2 YYDKDF (reference sequence). CDR3 bases: TGTGCCACCCGTTTTTCCGGGACAGGGCAACGTGAGCAGTTCTTC. This gives the protein CATRFSGTGQREQFF. Complete variable domain (other parts from reference TRBV15 and TRBJ2-1): DAMVIQNPRYQVTQFGKPVTLSCSQTLNHNVMYWYQQKSSQAPKLLFHYYDKDFNNEADTPDNFQSRRPNTSFCFLDIRSPGLGDTAMYLCATRFSGTGQREQFFGPGTRLTVL.

The chain employs TRBV10-3 and TRBJ1-2, with unresolved D. V gave up 7 bases and J gave up 3 bases, with 15 bases separating them. The CDR3 runs to 14 residues. Germline assignment: CDR1 ENHRY and CDR2 SYGVKD. The CDR3, as DNA: TGTGCCATCACCCCGGTCGGGAGGGACTATGGCTACACCTTC. Protein product: CAITPVGRDYGYTF.

The gene calls are TRBV6-6 and TRBJ1-1; D gene uncertain. The CDR3 is 14 amino acids. Trimming removed 2 bases at V and 1 base at J, with 8 bases between. The germline V gene has CDR1 MNHNY and CDR2 SVGAGI (reference sequence). In DNA form, the CDR3 reads TGTGCCAGCAGTTACATGGCGACGAACACTGAAGCTTTCTTT. It is translated as CASSYMATNTEAFF.

V gene TRBV27 combines with J gene TRBJ2-7; D is unclear. This CDR3 region has 13 residues. The germline V gene encodes CDR1 MNHEY and CDR2 SMNVEV (reference sequence). Trimming took off 2 bases at V and 4 bases at J, with 9 bases between the two ends. CDR3 sequence reads: CASSLDRSYEQYF. The CDR3 DNA reads as TGTGCCAGCAGTTTAGATCGGTCGTACGAGCAGTACTTC.

The chain uses TRBV30 and TRBJ2-6, with D unclear. The V gene lost 0 bases and the J gene lost 0 bases, with 6 bases spanning the gap. This CDR3 has 15 residues. The germline CDR1 and CDR2 sequences are GTSNPN and SVGIG (reference sequence). The CDR3 DNA reads TGTGCCTGGAGTGTACGGAGCTCTGGGGCCAACGTCCTGACTTTC. Its translation is CAWSVRSSGANVLTF.